This TCR beta chain was retrieved from a study of T cell repertoires in cytomegalovirus infection. The study, taken as a whole, reports: In two of eight donors, the top clonotype was HLA-C-restricted CMV-specific.

TCRdb re-derived calls from the reads in MiXCR, one entry per CDR3 protein. The sample holds fewer than 1,000,000 distinct CDR3 sequences, approximately 30% seen once. The CDR3 is made up of 15 amino acids. Germline lookup yields CDR1 SGHDT and CDR2 YYEEEE. The ends were cut back, 4 bases at V and 0 bases at J, with 11 bases in the middle. This clonotype was detected only a few times. Its antigen is still unknown. The V and J genes are TRBV5-6 and TRBJ2-1; either TRBD1 or TRBD2 may supply D (5 bases each). The TCR comes from a human donor in good health (CMV status not recorded). Some clones in this sample may be carry-over from other donors' samples. Sequenced here: cultured CD8+ T cells from PBMCs, sampled from culture after CMV antigen stimulation. CDR3: CASSPGPNSYNEQFF. The CDR3 DNA sequence: TGTGCCAGCAGCCCGGGACCGAACTCCTACAATGAGCAGTTCTTC.